The 21 T cell receptor beta chains below all came from one sample that was sequenced in a study of T-cell memory formation after mild COVID-19. TCRdb redid the calling of the 5' RACE reads with MiXCR, one entry per CDR3 protein. Counted here are approximately 46,000 distinct CDR3 sequences, over 6.5% occurring once; the ten biggest clones make up roughly 0.79%. Sequencing was done on a sample of PBMCs or a T cell subset sorted from them (not recorded which). All receptors come from an adult who had mild COVID-19 (a few samples of this study predate the infection). Cell type and time point are not known.

In nucleotides, the CDR3 is TGTGCCAGCAGTCCCCTCCTTGGACCGGGGGTCAATGAGCAGTTCTTC. Translation gives CASSPLLGPGVNEQFF. The V gene is TRBV6-5, the J gene TRBJ2-1; a possible D gene is TRBD2 (6 bases). The germline V gene has CDR1 MNHEY and CDR2 SVGAGI. V was shortened by 5 bases and J by 6 bases, with 20 bases between the two germline ends. This CDR3 is 16 amino acids long.

At least ten counts were recorded for this clonotype. The rearrangement links TRBV6-4 to TRBJ2-3; D is undetermined. Germline CDR1 is MRHNA and CDR2 is SNTAGT. This CDR3 has 12 amino acids. The ends were cut back, 3 bases at V and 3 bases at J, with 4 bases in the middle. In nucleotides, the CDR3 is TGTGCCAGCAGTGATCAGACAGATACGCAGTATTTT. Protein sequence: CASSDQTDTQYF.

This clonotype was counted only a few times. This sequence joins TRBV7-2 and TRBJ1-1, with unresolved D. CDR1 SGHTA and CDR2 FQGNSA come from the germline V gene. Trimming stripped 5 bases from V and 1 base from J, with 8 bases between. The CDR3 extends over 13 amino acids. DNA for the CDR3: TGTGCCAGCAGCAGCTGGGGGAACACTGAAGCTTTCTTT. This codes for CASSSWGNTEAFF.

This clonotype was seen a few times. The chain is built from TRBV5-1 and TRBJ2-3; 8 nucleotides match TRBD2. V lost 0 bases, J lost 0 bases, and 3 bases stayed unmatched. From germline, CDR1 is SGHRS and CDR2 YFSETQ. This CDR3 comprises 16 residues. The CDR3 loop is CASSLVIAGSTDTQYF. Written as DNA, the CDR3 is TGCGCCAGCAGCTTGGTTATAGCGGGAAGCACAGATACGCAGTATTTT.

The CDR3 spells CASSQNARGSVNTEAFF. CDR3 bases: TGTGCCAGCAGTCAGAATGCCAGGGGGTCCGTGAACACTGAAGCTTTCTTT. V is TRBV6-2 or TRBV6-3 and J is TRBJ1-1; 7 positions match TRBD1. The V gene end was trimmed by 5 bases and the J gene end by 0 bases; junction bases not matched to a gene: 12. The CDR3 has 17 amino acids. Germline V lookup: CDR1 MNHEY, CDR2 SVGEGT.

The sample holds a few counts of this clonotype. This chain connects TRBV4-2 to TRBJ1-1; a possible D gene is TRBD1 (6 bases). CDR3 length equals 16 residues. V lost 1 base and J lost 5, with 17 bases in between. The germline CDR1 and CDR2 sequences are LGHNA and YNFKEQ. The CDR3 coding sequence is TGTGCCAGCAGCCAAGCCTATGCAGGGGTGGGAACTGAAGCTTTCTTT. Translated: CASSQAYAGVGTEAFF.

This clonotype was detected many times. The rearrangement links TRBV7-2 to TRBJ2-2; D is unresolved. This CDR3 is built from 13 residues. V was cut by 8 bases and J by 8 bases, with 15 bases left in between. Germline CDR1 reads SGHTA; CDR2 reads FQGNSA. In DNA, the CDR3 is TGTGCCAGCCACCCGCGTGGACCGGGGGAGCTGTTTTTT. Encoded protein: CASHPRGPGELFF.

By share, this clonotype ranks as medium-sized. The chain links TRBV5-1 to TRBJ2-5; a possible D gene is TRBD2 (7 bases). CDR1 SGHRS and CDR2 YFSETQ come from the germline V gene. The CDR3 consists of 15 residues. V was cut by 1 base and J by 1 base, with 11 bases left in between. The CDR3 nucleotides are TGCGCCAGCAGCTTGTCGGGGGGCGTCCAAGAGACCCAGTACTTC. It specifies CASSLSGGVQETQYF.

CDR3 residues: CASSSSTGTEAFF. CDR3 in DNA: TGTGCCAGCAGCTCTTCGACAGGCACTGAAGCTTTCTTT. The chain employs TRBV7-2 and TRBJ1-1; tentative D call: TRBD1 (6 bases). Trimming shortened V by 4 bases and J by 4 bases, and 10 bases separated the two germline ends. Germline V lookup: CDR1 SGHTA, CDR2 FQGNSA. There are 13 residues in the CDR3.

This clonotype was counted at least ten times. The chain is built from TRBV7-2 and TRBJ2-7; D could derive from TRBD1 or TRBD2 (5 bases each). The CDR3 length is 14 residues. Germline-derived CDR1 and CDR2 are SGHTA and FQGNSA. Deletions cut 5 bases from V and 2 bases from J, with 13 bases between. The DNA of the CDR3 is TGTGCCAGCAGCCCCCAACTGGGGGCCTACGAGCAGTACTTC. This codes for CASSPQLGAYEQYF.

This clonotype was recorded at least ten times. The chain employs TRBV5-1 and TRBJ2-2, with TRBD1 identical over 7 bases. The trim removed 3 bases at V and 7 bases at J, leaving 6 bases unmatched. There are 14 residues in the CDR3. Looked up from germline, CDR1 is SGHRS and CDR2 is YFSETQ. The CDR3 spells CASSSAGGVGELFF. The CDR3 coding sequence is TGCGCCAGCAGCTCGGCAGGGGGTGTCGGGGAGCTGTTTTTT.

This clonotype has a handful of counts. The V and J genes are TRBV19 and TRBJ2-3; tentative D call: TRBD2 (5 bases). Between the trimmed V and J ends, which lost 7 bases and 0 bases, there was a span of 11 bases. This CDR3 region has 14 residues. Germline V gene lookup returns CDR1 LNHDA and CDR2 SQIVND (reference sequence). CDR3: CASTAGFSTDTQYF. Written as DNA, the CDR3 is TGTGCCAGTACTGCGGGCTTTAGCACAGATACGCAGTATTTT. Looking up the rest from reference TRBV19 and TRBJ2-3 gives the full variable domain: DGGITQSPKYLFRKEGQNVTLSCEQNLNHDAMYWYRQDPGQGLRLIYYSQIVNDFQKGDIAEGYSVSREKKESFPLTVTSAQKNPTAFYLCASTAGFSTDTQYFGPGTRLTVL.

This clonotype was counted a few times. The V gene is TRBV19, the J gene TRBJ2-2; D may be TRBD1 (5 bases). V lost 8 bases to trimming and J lost 2 bases, with 12 bases between them. The CDR3 sequence is 14 residues long. CDR1 LNHDA and CDR2 SQIVND come from the germline V gene (reference sequence). The CDR3 loop is CASRSQANTGELFF. For the CDR3, the DNA is TGTGCCAGTCGTTCACAGGCCAACACCGGGGAGCTGTTTTTT.

At least ten counts were recorded for this clonotype. The genes are TRBV7-8 and TRBJ2-1; D not certain. CDR1 and CDR2 (germline): SGHVS, FQNEAQ. The V end was cut by 0 bases, the J end by 0 bases, with 15 bases between. The CDR3 has 18 amino acids. The CDR3 nucleotides read TGTGCCAGCAGCTTAGCGCTGGGGTCAGCAAGCTCCTACAATGAGCAGTTCTTC. Translation gives CASSLALGSASSYNEQFF.

This clonotype was detected many times. This sequence joins TRBV27 and TRBJ2-1; 11 nucleotides agree with TRBD2. This CDR3 is built from 16 residues. The V gene's germline CDR1 is MNHEY and CDR2 SMNVEV (reference sequence). Trimming removed 6 bases from V and 5 bases from J; junction bases left unmatched: 9. The CDR3 nucleotides are TGTGCCAGCAGCGTGTCTAGCGGGAGGAAGAACAATGAGCAGTTCTTC. Protein: CASSVSSGRKNNEQFF.

The gene calls are TRBV20-1 and TRBJ2-2; a possible D gene is TRBD1 (6 bases). CDR1 and CDR2 (germline): DFQATT, SNEGSKA (reference sequence). The CDR3 covers 12 residues. Trimming shortened V by 6 bases and J by 5 bases, and 10 bases separated the two germline ends. CDR3 sequence: CSADRSTGELFF. The CDR3 nucleotides are TGCAGTGCCGACAGGAGTACCGGGGAGCTGTTTTTT.

This clonotype was counted ten times or more. CDR3 sequence reads: CASSLGGAQETQYF. CDR3 DNA sequence: TGCGCCAGCAGCTTGGGGGGCGCTCAAGAGACCCAGTACTTC. The chain links TRBV5-1 to TRBJ2-5; weak D call: TRBD1 (5 bases). With 0 bases removed from V and 2 bases from J, the gap between germline ends came to 8 bases. Germline V lookup: CDR1 SGHRS, CDR2 YFSETQ. CDR3 length: 14 residues.

The sample holds many counts of this clonotype. CDR3 DNA: TGTGCCAGCAGTTTCGAAGCCAAAAACATTCAGTACTTC. This gives the protein CASSFEAKNIQYF. The chain recombines TRBV12-3 or TRBV12-4 with TRBJ2-4, with D hard to call. The CDR3 length is 13 residues. V was cut by 3 bases and J by 0 bases, with 3 bases left in between.

The sample holds many counts of this clonotype. The gene calls are TRBV20-1 and TRBJ2-1; TRBD2 matches 11 bases. V was pared by 1 base and J by 7 bases, with 6 bases of the junction left unmatched. The CDR3 spans 15 residues. Germline CDR1 reads DFQATT; CDR2 reads SNEGSKA (reference sequence). CDR3 sequence (DNA): TGCAGTGCTAGAGTGGCTAGCGGGAGGTATAATGAGCAGTTCTTC. Its translation: CSARVASGRYNEQFF.

On this clonotype: A read error is possible here, since a much larger clone lies one base away. The V gene is TRBV5-1, the J gene TRBJ1-1, with D perhaps TRBD1 (6 bases). Deletions cut 4 bases from V and 1 base from J, with 14 bases between. From germline, CDR1 is SGHRS and CDR2 YFSETQ. The length of the CDR3 is 15 residues. CDR3 sequence (DNA): TGCGCCAGCAGCGGGAGACAGGTGAAGAACACTGAAGCTTTCTTT. Encoded protein: CASSGRQVKNTEAFF.

In its sample, this clonotype was seen many times. This chain links TRBV20-1 with TRBJ1-2; 9 nucleotides align to TRBD1. Germline V gene data show CDR1 as DFQATT and CDR2 as SNEGSKA (reference sequence). The CDR3 is 17 amino acids. The trim removed 1 base at V and 8 bases at J, leaving 17 bases unmatched. As DNA, the CDR3 is TGCAGTGCTAGAGCCCCGAATTCGGACAGGGGACCCAGAGGCTACACCTTC. Translation: CSARAPNSDRGPRGYTF.